These 21 T cell receptor beta chains were all obtained from the same sample, sequenced in a study of control samples from healthy donors and cancer patients. Using immunoSEQ multiplex PCR, the repertoire was profiled, and TCRdb retains in-frame clones only, with some absent. The repertoire holds just under 75,000 clones, with about 90% as singletons. The sequenced sample was blood. Every receptor here comes from a woman aged 45-65 years in good health.

This sequence joins TRBV11-2 and TRBJ1-1, with 7 nucleotides matching TRBD1. This CDR3 is 15 amino acids long. Trimming removed 5 bases from V and 1 base from J; junction bases left unmatched: 7. Germline V gene data show CDR1 as SGHAT and CDR2 as FQNNGV. This CDR3 reads CASSPRQGTNTEAFF. DNA for the CDR3: TGTGCCAGCAGCCCCCGACAGGGTACGAACACTGAAGCTTTCTTT.

The CDR3 coding sequence is TGTGCCAGCAGCCTACCGGGACTAGGGTCCACGCAGTATTTT. Translated, it gives CASSLPGLGSTQYF. The chain is built from TRBV11-2 and TRBJ2-3; 8 nucleotides align to TRBD2. V shed 5 bases and J 9 bases; nucleotides not matched to a gene: 10. CDR1 is SGHAT and CDR2 is FQNNGV in the germline V gene. The CDR3 has 14 residues.

The chain recombines TRBV5-1 with TRBJ1-4; D is ambiguous. There are 15 residues in the CDR3. Trimming shortened V by 0 bases and J by 4 bases, and 10 bases separated the two germline ends. Germline lookup yields CDR1 SGHRS and CDR2 YFSETQ. Here the CDR3 reads CASSLAGQLNEKLFF. CDR3 nucleotide sequence: TGCGCCAGCAGCTTGGCGGGCCAGCTTAATGAAAAACTGTTTTTT.

The chain carries TRBV9 and TRBJ1-2; the match to TRBD1 covers 8 bases. CDR3 length: 12 residues. Germline CDR1 is SGDLS and CDR2 is YYNGEE. V was pared by 6 bases and J by 8 bases, with 6 bases of the junction left unmatched. The CDR3 DNA reads TGTGCCAGCAACCCGACAGGGGACGGCTACACCTTC. Protein product: CASNPTGDGYTF.

The sample holds a few counts of this clone. The V and J genes are TRBV20-1 and TRBJ1-6, with D maybe TRBD1 (5 bases). The CDR3 has 11 amino acids. The germline V and J ends were trimmed by 5 bases and 9 bases, with 8 bases remaining between them. Germline loops: CDR1 DFQATT, CDR2 SNEGSKA (reference sequence). CDR3 DNA: TGCAGTGCTGGGGGTTTTTCACCCCTCCACTTT. It codes for CSAGGFSPLHF.

The chain joins TRBV9 to TRBJ2-3; TRBD1 is a possible D gene (5 bases). Germline V gene sequence: CDR1 SGDLS, CDR2 YYNGEE. The CDR3 runs 16 residues. Trimming stripped 0 bases from V and 0 bases from J, with 11 bases between. CDR3 bases: TGTGCCAGCAGCGTAGATGGGGCGGCTAGCACAGATACGCAGTATTTT. Translating gives CASSVDGAASTDTQYF.

The rearrangement uses TRBV10-1 and TRBJ2-1; 12 bases map to TRBD2. The CDR3 is 16 amino acids. The junction had 4 bases not matched to a gene; V was cut back by 0 bases and J by 7 bases. Germline loops: CDR1 WNHNN, CDR2 SYGVQD (reference sequence). The CDR3 DNA follows: TGCGCCAGCAGTGAGTCGTCTAGCGGGAGGGGTAATGAGCAGTTCTTC. This gives the protein CASSESSSGRGNEQFF.

The rearrangement links TRBV9 to TRBJ2-2; 7 bases fit TRBD2. J was trimmed by 8 bases and V by 3 bases; bases with no gene match: 4. CDR3 length equals 13 residues. Germline lookup yields CDR1 SGDLS and CDR2 YYNGEE. The CDR3 DNA reads as TGTGCCAGCAGCGGGCGGGGGAAGGGGGAGCTGTTTTTT. Residues: CASSGRGKGELFF.

The J gene is TRBJ1-2, the V gene TRBV29-1; the D gene is possibly TRBD1 (6 bases). The CDR3 runs 13 residues. Germline CDR1 SQVTM, CDR2 ANQGSEA. Between the trimmed V and J ends, which lost 6 bases and 4 bases, there was a span of 15 bases. Written as DNA, the CDR3 is TGCAGCGTCGACAGGCCGGAAGGCTATGGCTACACCTTC. Residues: CSVDRPEGYGYTF.

The chain uses TRBV27 and TRBJ2-1; no definite D call. This CDR3 is built from 13 residues. V lost 6 bases, J lost 5 bases, and 11 bases lay in between. Germline values: CDR1 MNHEY, CDR2 SMNVEV (reference sequence). CDR3 protein: CASRFQANNEQFF. The CDR3 nucleotides read TGTGCCAGCAGGTTTCAGGCTAACAATGAGCAGTTCTTC.

This chain links TRBV30 with TRBJ2-7, with a tentative D call TRBD1 (6 bases). The CDR3 is 12 amino acids. Germline V gene lookup returns CDR1 GTSNPN and CDR2 SVGIG (reference sequence). V was trimmed by 3 bases and J by 2 bases, leaving 8 bases between them. The CDR3 region has the DNA TGTGCCTGGAGCCGGGACACCTACGAGCAGTACTTC. Its translation: CAWSRDTYEQYF.

This sequence joins TRBV5-1 and TRBJ2-1; 11 bases are a match to TRBD2. Germline assignment: CDR1 SGHRS and CDR2 YFSETQ. V was pared by 0 bases and J by 8 bases, with 10 bases of the junction left unmatched. The CDR3 length is 17 residues. CDR3 protein: CASSLAGVAGGPHEQFF. The DNA of the CDR3 is TGCGCCAGCAGCTTGGCCGGCGTAGCGGGAGGGCCCCATGAGCAGTTCTTC.

The V and J genes are TRBV10-1 and TRBJ1-1; TRBD1 agrees at 8 bases. CDR3 length: 15 residues. Losses at the gene ends were 3 bases for V and 10 bases for J; bases not matched to a gene: 13. Germline CDR1 reads WNHNN; CDR2 reads SYGVQD (reference sequence). This CDR3 is CASSDPGQGRLRAFF. The CDR3 nucleotides are TGCGCCAGCAGTGACCCCGGACAGGGACGGCTTCGAGCTTTCTTT.

The J gene is TRBJ1-2, the V gene TRBV28; a possible D gene is TRBD1 (5 bases). V was clipped by 4 bases and J by 8 bases, with 14 bases between them. Germline V gene sequence: CDR1 MDHEN, CDR2 SYDVKM. The CDR3 totals 13 residues. The CDR3 here is CASSYVLGGGYTF. CDR3 nucleotide sequence: TGTGCCAGCAGTTACGTCCTCGGGGGAGGCTACACCTTC.

This chain connects TRBV27 to TRBJ1-6, with a tentative D call TRBD1 (6 bases). Germline V gene sequence: CDR1 MNHEY, CDR2 SMNVEV (reference sequence). The length of the CDR3 is 14 residues. Trimming cost V 6 bases and J 2 bases, with 8 bases left between them. The CDR3 DNA follows: TGTGCCAGCAGACAGGGTCCCTATAATTCACCCCTCCACTTT. This gives the protein CASRQGPYNSPLHF.

CDR3 coding DNA: TGCAGTGCTAGTCATACCGGGGAGCTGTTTTTT. It is translated as CSASHTGELFF. The chain has TRBV20-1 and TRBJ2-2; D gene unclear. The V gene lost 3 bases and the J gene lost 5 bases, with 4 bases spanning the gap. Per germline, CDR1 DFQATT and CDR2 SNEGSKA (reference sequence). The CDR3 covers 11 residues.

This sequence joins TRBV9 and TRBJ2-7, with TRBD1 as a possible D gene (6 bases). Per germline, CDR1 SGDLS and CDR2 YYNGEE. Trimming shortened V by 5 bases and J by 1 base, and 10 bases separated the two germline ends. This CDR3 has 13 amino acids. CDR3 DNA: TGTGCCAGCAGTCGACAGGAGTCCTACGAGCAGTACTTC. Translated: CASSRQESYEQYF.

This clone turned up a few times. The chain recombines TRBV9 with TRBJ1-3; D perhaps matches TRBD1 (6 bases). V lost 0 bases to trimming and J lost 4 bases, with 14 bases between them. This CDR3 contains 16 residues. Germline assignment: CDR1 SGDLS and CDR2 YYNGEE. This CDR3 reads CASSVEPGGSGNTIYF. In DNA form, the CDR3 reads TGTGCCAGCAGCGTAGAGCCCGGGGGCTCGGGAAACACCATATATTTT.

The chain employs TRBV27 and TRBJ1-2; 10 nucleotides line up with TRBD1. The length of the CDR3 is 15 residues. The J segment lost 6 bases and the V segment lost 4 bases, leaving 8 bases of the junction unmatched. Germline CDR1 is MNHEY and CDR2 is SMNVEV (reference sequence). The CDR3 loop is CASSSTLTGGDGYTF. As DNA, the CDR3 is TGTGCCAGCAGTTCAACACTGACAGGGGGCGATGGCTACACCTTC.

This clone was observed a single time. The V call is TRBV28, the J call TRBJ2-3; D not certain. Germline V gives CDR1 MDHEN, CDR2 SYDVKM. The CDR3 has 13 residues. Trimming left V 3 bases short and J 1 base short, with 5 bases between. The CDR3 DNA follows: TGTGCCAGCAGTTTTAGAGGCACAGATACGCAGTATTTT. The encoded protein is CASSFRGTDTQYF. The full variable domain, rest sourced from reference TRBV28 and TRBJ2-3, is DVKVTQSSRYLVKRTGEKVFLECVQDMDHENMFWYRQDPGLGLRLIYFSYDVKMKEKGDIPEGYSVSREKKERFSLILESASTNQTSMYLCASSFRGTDTQYFGPGTRLTVL.

The chain recombines TRBV6-6 with TRBJ1-4, with a possible D match to TRBD1 (6 bases). Per the germline V gene, CDR1 is MNHNY and CDR2 is SVGAGI (reference sequence). The CDR3 contains 14 residues. V gave up 4 bases and J gave up 8 bases, with 14 bases separating them. The CDR3, as DNA: TGTGCCAGCAGTTCAACAGGGTTACGGGAAAAACTGTTTTTT. This translates into CASSSTGLREKLFF.